The rows below give T cell receptor beta chains drawn from one sample of a study of CD8+CD57+ T cells in acquired aplastic anemia. TCRdb used MiXCR to reprocess the reads, holding one entry per CDR3 protein. The top ten hold 16% of the sample, which has about 190,000 distinct CDR3 sequences, roughly half seen once. Sequencing was performed on sorted CD4+, CD8+, or CD8+CD57+ T cells (not recorded which) from PBMCs. These receptors all stem from a human donor in good health, serving as a control. The CDR3 runs from the conserved cysteine through the conserved F or W. D genes are given only for firm matches. A clone size is listed for some rows: how often the clone was seen (once, few, many), or a class if it is expanded.

V gene	D gene	J gene	clone size	CDR3 protein	CDR3 DNA
TRBV20-1	-	TRBJ2-3	many	CSARGARAPTDTQYF	TGCAGTGCTAGAGGAGCTAGAGCCCCCACAGATACGCAGTATTTT
TRBV7-6	-	TRBJ2-5	-	CASSLREAETQYF	TGTGCTAGCAGCTTACGCGAGGCAGAGACCCAGTACTTC
TRBV5-6	TRBD2	TRBJ2-3	-	CASSSLAGASDTQYF	TGTGCCAGCAGCTCGCTAGCGGGGGCGTCAGATACGCAGTATTTT
TRBV5-1	TRBD1	TRBJ2-5	-	CASSRSTGYQETQYF	TGCGCCAGCAGCAGATCGACAGGGTATCAAGAGACCCAGTACTTC
TRBV5-1	-	TRBJ2-7	-	CASSTEGQGSYEQYF	TGCGCCAGCAGCACGGAGGGGCAGGGATCCTACGAACAGTACTTC
TRBV24-1	TRBD1	TRBJ2-1	once	CATSAPGQGNEQFF	TGTGCCACCAGTGCCCCCGGACAGGGAAATGAGCAGTTCTTC
TRBV2	TRBD1	TRBJ2-7	-	CAIPLVTTGPYEQYF	TGTGCCATCCCCCTTGTAACGACAGGGCCCTACGAGCAGTACTTC
TRBV11-3	TRBD2	TRBJ2-7	many	CASSSSGASSYEQYF	TGTGCCAGCAGCTCTAGCGGGGCAAGCTCCTACGAGCAGTACTTC
TRBV7-2	TRBD1	TRBJ2-3	few	CASSPQGTDTQYF	TGTGCCAGCAGCCCACAGGGGACAGATACGCAGTATTTT
TRBV29-1	TRBD1	TRBJ1-2	-	CSVWTGGGYGYTF	TGCAGCGTTTGGACAGGGGGGGGCTATGGCTACACCTTC
TRBV24-1	-	TRBJ2-7	-	CATSETDSYEQYF	TGTGCCACCAGTGAAACGGACAGCTACGAGCAGTACTTC
TRBV28	TRBD1	TRBJ1-4	-	CASSLNRGQTNEKLFF	TGTGCCAGCAGCCTAAACAGGGGGCAGACTAATGAAAAACTGTTTTTT
TRBV12-3/TRBV12-4	-	TRBJ1-5	many	CASSFKGGSNQPQHF	TGTGCCAGCAGTTTCAAGGGAGGGAGCAATCAGCCCCAGCATTTT
TRBV2	TRBD1	TRBJ1-5	-	CASKGQWDQPQHF	TGTGCCAGCAAGGGACAGTGGGATCAGCCCCAGCATTTT
TRBV20-1	-	TRBJ2-7	-	CSASWTDSYEQYF	TGCAGTGCTAGTTGGACGGACTCCTACGAGCAGTACTTC
TRBV10-1	-	TRBJ1-6	-	CASSESGNSPLHF	TGCGCCAGCAGTGAGTCAGGTAATTCACCCCTCCACTTT
TRBV28	-	TRBJ1-5	few	CASSLPTGNQPQHF	TGTGCCAGCAGTTTACCCACAGGGAATCAGCCCCAGCATTTT
TRBV19	-	TRBJ1-1	-	CASSRDSGVAEAFF	TGTGCCAGTAGCCGAGACAGCGGGGTCGCTGAAGCTTTCTTT
TRBV6-6	-	TRBJ2-3	-	CASSYGAGRTDTQYF	TGTGCCAGCAGTTACGGGGCAGGGCGAACAGATACGCAGTATTTT
TRBV20-1	-	TRBJ2-7	-	CSAIQRYGGDTLYF	TGCAGTGCTATCCAAAGGTATGGAGGAGACACTTTGTACTTC
TRBV7-2	-	TRBJ2-5	many	CASSLPGGRETQHF	TGTGCCAGCAGCTTACCCGGGGGGCGAGAGACCCAGCACTTC
TRBV11-1	-	TRBJ1-6	-	CASSLVPERSSPLHF	TGTGCCAGCAGCTTAGTTCCGGAGAGGAGCTCACCCCTCCACTTT
TRBV20-1	-	TRBJ2-7	many	CSARDPGTGAYEQYF	TGCAGTGCTAGAGATCCCGGGACGGGTGCCTACGAGCAGTACTTC
TRBV14	-	TRBJ1-1	few	CASSQGPANTEAFF	TGTGCCAGCAGCCAGGGACCGGCGAACACTGAAGCTTTCTTT
TRBV9	-	TRBJ2-3	many	CASSVVGDTDTQYF	TGTGCCAGCAGCGTAGTGGGGGACACAGATACGCAGTATTTT
TRBV5-6	-	TRBJ2-2	many	CASSSMGNTGELFF	TGTGCCAGCAGTTCAATGGGGAACACCGGGGAGCTGTTTTTT
TRBV29-1	-	TRBJ2-3	-	CSVDPPEEPTDTQYF	TGCAGCGTGGATCCCCCGGAGGAACCCACAGATACGCAGTATTTT
TRBV7-9	TRBD1	TRBJ1-4	-	CASSLSRDRDKGEKPFF	TGTGCCAGCAGCTTGTCCAGGGACAGGGATAAGGGCGAAAAACCGTTTTTT
TRBV19	TRBD1	TRBJ2-7	many	CASSIGTGAPSSYEQYF	TGTGCCAGTAGTATAGGGACAGGGGCGCCCTCCTCCTACGAGCAGTACTTC
TRBV20-1	-	TRBJ1-1	-	CSARDAGLRTEAFF	TGCAGTGCTAGAGATGCGGGGCTGCGAACTGAAGCTTTCTTT
TRBV14	-	TRBJ2-1	-	CASSQRHGRSYNEQFF	TGTGCCAGCAGCCAACGTCATGGGAGATCCTACAATGAGCAGTTCTTC
TRBV7-2	-	TRBJ2-7	few	CASSLPRDEQYF	TGTGCCAGCAGCTTACCCAGGGACGAGCAGTACTTC
TRBV7-7	-	TRBJ2-1	many	CASSLGQGAYNEQFF	TGTGCTAGCAGCTTAGGGCAGGGCGCCTACAATGAGCAGTTCTTC
TRBV2	-	TRBJ1-1	-	CASRQWGPNTEAFF	TGTGCCAGCAGACAGTGGGGTCCGAACACTGAAGCTTTCTTT
TRBV9	-	TRBJ1-1	many	CASSPGTDTLKAFF	TGTGCCAGCAGCCCCGGGACGGATACACTGAAGGCTTTCTTT
TRBV25-1	-	TRBJ1-3	many	CASSAGQVLGNTIYF	TGTGCCAGCAGTGCGGGACAAGTACTAGGAAACACCATATATTTT
TRBV29-1	-	TRBJ1-1	-	CSVVVAALNTEAFF	TGCAGCGTTGTCGTCGCCGCGTTGAACACTGAAGCTTTCTTT
TRBV7-8	TRBD1	TRBJ1-4	once	CASSPRQGVGEKLFF	TGTGCCAGCAGCCCGAGACAGGGGGTCGGTGAAAAACTGTTTTTT
TRBV27	TRBD2	TRBJ2-2	-	CATRTSGGGTFTGELFF	TGTGCCACTCGGACTAGCGGGGGGGGGACCTTTACCGGGGAGCTGTTTTTT